This T cell receptor beta chain was sequenced in a study of early T cells in non-severe SARS-CoV-2 infection. Study-wide context: The sequenced material was bulk RNA from unsorted whole blood, and its chains were unpaired.

A note on this clonotype: Its antigen remains unidentified.

General observations from the study: Anti-spike CD8 responses were favored in VDJdb matching, and private and CD4 specificities were missed.

Attachment of unique molecular identifiers to individual cDNA molecules was performed. TCRdb re-analysed the 5' RACE reads in MiXCR, keeping a single row per CDR3 protein. The data show 65,000 to 85,000 distinct CDR3 sequences, with around 10% seen just once and 3.5% to 4.5% held by the top ten. The sequence was obtained from an adult who was a healthcare worker with PCR-confirmed SARS-CoV-2 infection or an uninfected control (not recorded which). Sequenced sample: whole blood.

The CDR3 DNA is TGTGCCAGCAGTAGGCCCGGGACAGGGGTCACCGGGGAGCTGTTTTTT. Amino acid sequence: CASSRPGTGVTGELFF. This rearrangement joins TRBV12-3 or TRBV12-4 to TRBJ2-2, with TRBD1 matching over 10 bases. With V trimmed by 5 bases and J by 4 bases, 7 bases remained unmatched. The CDR3 sequence is 16 residues long.